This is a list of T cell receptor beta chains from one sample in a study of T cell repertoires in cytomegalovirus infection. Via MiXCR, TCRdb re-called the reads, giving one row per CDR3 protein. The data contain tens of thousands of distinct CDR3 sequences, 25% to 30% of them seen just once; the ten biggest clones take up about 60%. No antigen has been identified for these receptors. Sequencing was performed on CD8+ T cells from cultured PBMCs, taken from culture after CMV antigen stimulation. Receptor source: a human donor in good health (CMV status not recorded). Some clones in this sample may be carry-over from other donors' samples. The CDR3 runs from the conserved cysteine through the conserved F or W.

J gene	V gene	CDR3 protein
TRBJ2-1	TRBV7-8	CASSPNLGGDSYNEQFF
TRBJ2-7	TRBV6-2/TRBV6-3	CASSYSLVYEQYF
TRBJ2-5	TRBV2	CASSGANGETQYF
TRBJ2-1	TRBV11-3	CASSSAGTTDNEQFF
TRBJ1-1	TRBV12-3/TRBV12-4	CASSLGQGEVGTEAFF
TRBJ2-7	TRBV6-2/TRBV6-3	CASSSPVSTSSYEQYF
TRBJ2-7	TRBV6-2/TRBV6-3	CASREEGFHEQYF
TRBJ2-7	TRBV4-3	CASSRDLSQGNEQYF
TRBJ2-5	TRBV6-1	CASSDEPGETQYF
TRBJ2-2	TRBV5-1	CASSLDQGRTGELFF
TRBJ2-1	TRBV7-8	CASLSSRVYNEQFF
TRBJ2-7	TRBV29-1	CSVEDRGGEQYF
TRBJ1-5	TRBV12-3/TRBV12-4	CASLKSGSSNQPQHF
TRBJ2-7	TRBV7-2	CASSLGTSGDPSYEQYF
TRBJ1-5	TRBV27	CASSLSWAGTGGQPQHF
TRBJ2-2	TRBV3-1	CASSEGSGNTGELFF
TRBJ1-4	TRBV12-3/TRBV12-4	CASSPTGMGEKLFF
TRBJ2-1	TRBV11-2	CASSLSRLDIRDEQFF
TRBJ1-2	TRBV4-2	CASSQERTGLDGYTF
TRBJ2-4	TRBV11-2	CASSPTSGGEAKNIQYF
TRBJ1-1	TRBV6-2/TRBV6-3	CASSYSPGTGELMNTEAFF
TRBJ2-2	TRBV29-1	CSARTGEGTGELFF
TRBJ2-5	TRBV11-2	CASSPRTSGIAQETQYF